The sequence of this TCR beta chain was determined in a study of breast tumors, draining lymph nodes, adjacent tissues (dated by TCRdb to 2015 to 2016). In terms of the full investigation: TCR beta repertoires were compared across tumor, adjacent nontumor tissue and axillary lymph nodes obtained from breast cancer patients. The study aimed to assess the relationships and possible T-cell exchange between tumor, surrounding tissue and draining lymph node repertoires in human breast cancer.

Via the germline V gene, CDR1 is SGHRS and CDR2 YFSETQ. The CDR3 runs 14 amino acids, cysteine and phenylalanine included. Only CDR3 DNA remains: 42 bases, in frame from the first base. Here V drops 1 base and J drops 8 bases, and the junction holds 7 bases not matched to any gene. Study-level results and caveats: Tumors showed preferential V and J gene usage, and their T-cell repertoire diversity fell below that of lymph nodes yet above that of nontumor tissue. The data were considered consistent with the idea that most tumor T cells come from the lymph node and then expand in tumor tissue. The conclusion that tumor T cells originate in lymph nodes was framed as consistent with a hypothesis rather than directly demonstrated. Tumor and nontumor tissue repertoires were found to be significantly more similar in luminal-like than in basal-like breast cancer.

The lymph node samples were taken from the axillary draining lymph nodes of breast cancer patients. The sample was run on an Illumina HiSeq 2000. TCR beta chain libraries were generated by multiplex PCR amplification. High-throughput sequencing was used to analyze the amplified TCR beta chain products. Using fastp trimming at Q25 and MiXCR clonotype assembly, TCRdb reanalyzed the public sequencing data and kept in-frame beta chains. For every CDR3 protein sequence, its rows merge into one entry that carries the most common genes and DNA. This sample has about 170,000 distinct CDR3 sequences in its table, and roughly a third of those were observed once. The top ten clonotypes cover 3.8% of the sample. This clonotype was observed at least ten times. Its antigen has not been determined. One base away there is no much larger clone; base qualities are not given.

The chain employs TRBV5-1 and TRBJ2-5, with 8 junctional bases fitting TRBD2. The sample consisted of axillary lymph node tissue. The TCR sequence derives from a female donor with breast cancer. Some clones in this sample may be carry-over from other donors' samples. The DNA is as follows: TGCGCCAGCAGCTTGCAGACTAGCGAGGACACCCAGTACTTC. Protein translation: CASSLQTSEDTQYF.